These 27 T cell receptor beta chains came from one sample sequenced in a study of Tregs in tolerant kidney transplant recipients. Repertoires were generated with immunoSEQ multiplex PCR, while TCRdb's copy carries only in-frame clones and drops some. The table records under 80,000 clones, 75% to 90% of them present only once. The specimen comprised Tregs from blood, sampled before the transplant. The receptor source for this set is a human donor who received a combined kidney and bone marrow transplant.

The chain joins TRBV29-1 to TRBJ1-1; D may be TRBD1 (5 bases). Germline V gives CDR1 SQVTM, CDR2 ANQGSEA. There are 12 residues in the CDR3. V was trimmed by 7 bases and J by 10 bases, leaving 19 bases between them. The CDR3 is CSGGGGLVGAFF. The DNA for the CDR3 is TGCAGCGGTGGGGGGGGTCTGGTTGGAGCTTTCTTT.

J is TRBJ2-1 and V is TRBV19, with 9 bases that match TRBD1. V was pared by 4 bases and J by 10 bases, with 20 bases of the junction left unmatched. The CDR3 length is 18 residues. Germline V gene sequence: CDR1 LNHDA, CDR2 SQIVND (reference sequence). The CDR3 coding sequence is TGTGCCAGTAGTAGGCTCGGGCCGGGACAGGGCAATCAGTTAGAGCAGTTCTTC. This sequence encodes CASSRLGPGQGNQLEQFF.

The CDR3 region has the DNA TGTGCCAGCTCATACGCGACCTCTGGAAACACCATATATTTT. Translating it yields CASSYATSGNTIYF. The V gene is TRBV18, the J gene TRBJ1-3; no definite D call. Trimming took 5 bases from V and 0 from J, leaving 8 bases between them. CDR3 length equals 14 residues. The germline gives CDR1 KGHSH, CDR2 LQKENI.

The gene calls are TRBV5-1 and TRBJ1-1, with unresolved D. Trimming removed 0 bases from V and 5 bases from J, with 11 bases in between. The germline gives CDR1 SGHRS, CDR2 YFSETQ. The CDR3 contains 14 residues. CDR3 sequence: CASSLGAAGTEAFF. In DNA form, the CDR3 reads TGCGCCAGCAGCTTGGGGGCAGCCGGGACTGAAGCTTTCTTT.

The chain employs TRBV7-2 and TRBJ1-3; D is ambiguous. Germline V gene lookup returns CDR1 SGHTA and CDR2 FQGNSA. The CDR3 is made up of 14 amino acids. V lost 5 bases to trimming and J lost 0 bases, with 8 bases between them. The CDR3 sequence is CASSRSLSGNTIYF. The CDR3 coding sequence is TGTGCCAGCAGCCGGTCCCTCTCTGGAAACACCATATATTTT.

V gene TRBV9 combines with J gene TRBJ2-3; unclear D gene. V was trimmed by 3 bases and J by 6 bases, leaving 8 bases between them. The CDR3 length is 12 residues. Germline V gene sequence: CDR1 SGDLS, CDR2 YYNGEE. The CDR3 spells CASSGLTDTQYF. CDR3 DNA sequence: TGTGCCAGCAGCGGGCTTACTGATACGCAGTATTTT.

This clone was seen just once. Its ends do not fully match the called genes, so a read error is possible. This chain uses TRBV7-9 with TRBJ2-5; 9 positions match TRBD1. Germline-derived CDR1 and CDR2 are SEHNR and FQNEAQ (reference sequence). This CDR3 has 15 residues. The CDR3 here is CVSSFGTGPQGGQYF. The CDR3 bases are TGTGTCAGCAGCTTCGGGACAGGGCCCCAAGGCGGCCAGTACTTC.

The CDR3 here is CAWSGQGSNVLTF. CDR3 nucleotides: TGTGCCTGGAGCGGACAGGGCTCCAACGTCCTGACTTTC. This chain joins TRBV30 and TRBJ2-6; 8 bases are shared with TRBD1. This CDR3 has 13 amino acids. The junction had 3 bases not matched to a gene; V was cut back by 3 bases and J by 8 bases. In germline, CDR1 is GTSNPN, CDR2 SVGIG (reference sequence). The whole variable domain, filled in from reference TRBV30 and TRBJ2-6, reads SQTIHQWPATLVQPVGSPLSLECTVEGTSNPNLYWYRQAAGRGLQLLFYSVGIGQISSEVPQNLSASRPQDRQFILSSKKLLLSDSGFYLCAWSGQGSNVLTFGAGSRLTVL.

The chain uses TRBV5-6 and TRBJ2-5; 10 bases fit TRBD1. The CDR3 totals 17 residues. V gave up 2 bases and J gave up 5 bases; unmatched junction bases: 12. Germline V gives CDR1 SGHDT, CDR2 YYEEEE. CDR3 amino acids: CASSLTFGTGAWETQYF. The CDR3 bases are TGTGCCAGCAGCTTAACCTTCGGGACAGGGGCGTGGGAGACCCAGTACTTC.

The chain is built from TRBV7-9 and TRBJ1-5, with 8 positions matching TRBD1. Germline-derived CDR1 and CDR2 are SEHNR and FQNEAQ (reference sequence). J gave up 2 bases and V 3 bases, and 3 bases lay outside the gene matches. There are 15 residues in the CDR3. This CDR3 is CASSLDRAGNQPQHF. As DNA, the CDR3 is TGTGCCAGCAGCTTGGACAGGGCGGGCAATCAGCCCCAGCATTTT.

V is TRBV5-5 and J is TRBJ1-2; a possible D gene is TRBD1 (6 bases). CDR3 length equals 15 residues. The V gene lost 5 bases and the J gene lost 3 bases, with 17 bases spanning the gap. Looked up from germline, CDR1 is SGHKS and CDR2 is YYEKEE (reference sequence). The CDR3 loop reads CASRTDSDAYYGYTF. Here the CDR3 DNA reads TGTGCCAGCAGGACGGACAGCGACGCTTACTATGGCTACACCTTC.

The chain has TRBV4-3 and TRBJ1-3, with 7 bases that match TRBD1. Germline CDR1 LGHNA, CDR2 YSLEER. The CDR3 covers 17 residues. V was clipped by 3 bases and J by 0 bases; unmatched bases: 8. This CDR3 reads CASSQEGTANSGNTIYF. DNA for the CDR3: TGCGCCAGCAGCCAGGAGGGGACAGCCAACTCTGGAAACACCATATATTTT.

This chain connects TRBV4-3 to TRBJ2-1, with TRBD2 matching 13 bases. CDR3 length equals 18 residues. J lost 1 base, V lost 1 base, and 4 bases had no gene match. Germline V gives CDR1 LGHNA, CDR2 YSLEER. The CDR3 nucleotides read TGCGCCAGCAGCCAAGGACTAGCGGGAGGAGGGTCCTACAATGAGCAGTTCTTC. This translates into CASSQGLAGGGSYNEQFF.

V is TRBV6-1 and J is TRBJ2-6; D possibly uses TRBD1 or TRBD2 (5 bases each). CDR3 length equals 13 residues. The germline V gene encodes CDR1 MNHNS and CDR2 SASEGT. V lost 8 bases and J lost 0, with 5 bases in between. The CDR3 sequence is CASGGSGANVLTF. In nucleotides, the CDR3 is TGTGCCAGCGGGGGCTCTGGGGCCAACGTCCTGACTTTC.

V is TRBV2 and J is TRBJ1-2, with TRBD1 identical over 9 bases. This CDR3 region has 17 residues. The V segment lost 7 bases and the J segment 4 bases; nucleotides outside the gene matches: 16. Germline values: CDR1 SNHLY, CDR2 FYNNEI. The CDR3 loop is CASILTGTGRLGYGYTF. CDR3 DNA: TGTGCCAGCATTCTAACCGGGACAGGGAGGCTAGGCTATGGCTACACCTTC.

The chain joins TRBV7-2 to TRBJ2-2; 9 nucleotides align to TRBD1. V lost 7 bases and J lost 2; bases outside the gene matches: 8. The CDR3 sequence is 16 residues long. Germline assignment: CDR1 SGHTA and CDR2 FQGNSA. The CDR3 protein is CASTPNRGPNTGELFF. The CDR3 DNA follows: TGTGCCAGCACTCCGAACAGGGGGCCCAACACCGGGGAGCTGTTTTTT.

The CDR3 DNA reads as TGTGCCACCAGCAGAGATCGGGACAGGGGGCGCGGGGGCTACACCTTC. This encodes CATSRDRDRGRGGYTF. The rearrangement joins TRBV15 to TRBJ1-2; 12 positions match TRBD1. The V segment lost 0 bases and the J segment 8 bases; nucleotides outside the gene matches: 7. This CDR3 is 16 amino acids long. CDR1 is LNHNV, CDR2 YYDKDF, per germline (reference sequence). The full variable domain, in which reference TRBV15 and TRBJ1-2 provide the parts outside the CDR3, is DAMVIQNPRYQVTQFGKPVTLSCSQTLNHNVMYWYQQKSSQAPKLLFHYYDKDFNNEADTPDNFQSRRPNTSFCFLDIRSPGLGDTAMYLCATSRDRDRGRGGYTFGSGTRLTVV.

The chain carries TRBV2 and TRBJ2-4; possible D gene TRBD2, 5 bases. This CDR3 region has 15 residues. Deletions cut 3 bases from V and 9 bases from J, with 18 bases between. Looked up from germline, CDR1 is SNHLY and CDR2 is FYNNEI. In DNA form, the CDR3 reads TGTGCCAGCAGTGACTCTCGGACCAGCGGAAGCATTCAGTACTTC. Translated: CASSDSRTSGSIQYF.

This clone was found a few times. CDR3 nucleotide sequence: TGTGCCATAAGAGGTCGAAATGAAAAACTGTTTTTT. Translation gives CAIRGRNEKLFF. This chain joins TRBV10-3 and TRBJ1-4; unclear D gene. The germline V gene encodes CDR1 ENHRY and CDR2 SYGVKD. The CDR3 has 12 amino acids. V was cut by 9 bases and J by 5 bases, with 10 bases left in between.

The V gene is TRBV5-1, the J gene TRBJ1-2, with D perhaps matching TRBD1 (6 bases). The germline CDR1 and CDR2 sequences are SGHRS and YFSETQ. The CDR3 is 15 residues long. Trimming took off 0 bases at V and 3 bases at J, with 12 bases between the two ends. CDR3 coding DNA: TGCGCCAGCAGCTTGGACGGGGGGCTATACTATGGCTACACCTTC. It is translated as CASSLDGGLYYGYTF. The full variable domain, its missing parts supplied by reference TRBV5-1 and TRBJ1-2, is KAGVTQTPRYLIKTRGQQVTLSCSPISGHRSVSWYQQTPGQGLQFLFEYFSETQRNKGNFPGRFSGRQFSNSRSEMNVSTLELGDSALYLCASSLDGGLYYGYTFGSGTRLTVV.

This clone was counted a single time. The chain recombines TRBV5-5 with TRBJ2-7; TRBD2 matches 9 bases. Germline loops: CDR1 SGHKS, CDR2 YYEKEE (reference sequence). The V segment lost 0 bases and the J segment 4 bases; nucleotides outside the gene matches: 11. This CDR3 has 17 amino acids. CDR3 region: CASSLGGASGDLYEQYF. CDR3 DNA: TGTGCCAGCAGCTTGGGTGGGGCTAGCGGGGACCTTTACGAGCAGTACTTC.

The V and J genes are TRBV7-2 and TRBJ2-7, with 11 bases that match TRBD1. Unmatched junction bases numbered 3, after V lost 2 bases and J lost 3 bases. The germline V gene has CDR1 SGHTA and CDR2 FQGNSA. The CDR3 has 15 residues. CDR3 DNA: TGTGCCAGCAGCTTACGGGACAGGGGGGGCTACGAGCAGTACTTC. Translated: CASSLRDRGGYEQYF.

As to this clone: The junction differs from germline at one of its ends, possibly a read error. This chain uses TRBV7-9 with TRBJ1-5, with D maybe TRBD1 (5 bases). This CDR3 has 15 amino acids. The V gene's germline CDR1 is SEHNR and CDR2 FQNEAQ (reference sequence). CDR3 protein: CASSLGGTSSQPQHF. The CDR3 DNA follows: TGTGCCAGCAGCTTAGGAGGGACCAGCAGTCAGCCCCAGCATTTT.

The V and J genes are TRBV6-5 and TRBJ2-3; a possible D gene is TRBD1 (5 bases). This CDR3 is 12 amino acids long. V shed 5 bases and J shed 4 bases, with 7 bases lying between them. The germline gives CDR1 MNHEY, CDR2 SVGAGI. CDR3 coding DNA: TGTGCCAGCAGTAGGGGTCCAGATACGCAGTATTTT. It codes for CASSRGPDTQYF.

This clone came up a few times. This sequence joins TRBV18 and TRBJ2-1; 8 nucleotides line up with TRBD1. V dropped 3 bases and J dropped 1; count of bases not matched to a gene: 5. Germline values: CDR1 KGHSH, CDR2 LQKENI. This CDR3 has 16 residues. CDR3 region: CASSPVGQGSYNEQFF. DNA for the CDR3: TGTGCCAGCTCACCGGTTGGACAGGGATCCTACAATGAGCAGTTCTTC.

The chain recombines TRBV5-8 with TRBJ2-2; no clear D. Germline V gene lookup returns CDR1 SGHTS and CDR2 YDEGEE. This CDR3 has 15 residues. Between the trimmed V and J ends, which lost 0 bases and 1 base, there was a span of 7 bases. This chain's CDR3 is CASSLVDGNTGELFF. The CDR3 nucleotides read TGTGCCAGCAGCTTGGTTGACGGGAACACCGGGGAGCTGTTTTTT.

This chain joins TRBV5-1 and TRBJ2-7; TRBD2 matches at 13 bases. This CDR3 is built from 15 residues. The junction had 3 bases not matched to a gene; V was cut back by 4 bases and J by 2 bases. Germline V gene lookup returns CDR1 SGHRS and CDR2 YFSETQ. CDR3 amino acids: CASSPGLAGTYEQYF. In nucleotides, the CDR3 is TGCGCCAGCAGCCCGGGACTAGCGGGGACCTACGAGCAGTACTTC.